This is a list of T cell receptor beta chains from one sample in a study of T cell responses to AZD1222 COVID-19 vaccine. Using immunoSEQ multiplex PCR, the repertoire was profiled, and TCRdb retains in-frame clones only, with some absent. The repertoire holds 65,000 to 95,000 clones, 85% seen once, with about an eighth in the top ten. The material was peripheral blood, obtained on day 0 of AZD1222 vaccination. Every receptor here comes from an adult in good health. Each CDR3 is given with its conserved first and last residue. The D gene is left open where the match is weak. Where a row states a size, it is once, few, many or the class of an expanded clone; other rows omit it.

TRBV18,TRBD1,TRBJ2-6,once,CASSPIATGPGANVLTF,TGTGCCAGCTCACCAATCGCGACAGGGCCAGGGGCCAACGTCCTGACTTTC
TRBV6-6,TRBD1,TRBJ1-3,once,CASSPPGTGAGNTIYF,TGTGCCAGCAGTCCCCCCGGGACAGGGGCTGGAAACACCATATATTTT
TRBV24-1,NA,TRBJ2-2,NA,CATSSAGASTGELFF,TGTGCCACCAGTTCCGCAGGGGCGAGTACCGGGGAGCTGTTTTTT
TRBV29-1,NA,TRBJ2-6,NA,CSVGEGSYTGANVLTF,TGCAGCGTTGGGGAAGGGTCATATACCGGGGCCAACGTCCTGACTTTC
TRBV5-6,NA,TRBJ2-7,NA,CASSSRPRPYEQYF,TGTGCCAGCAGCTCCAGACCTCGCCCCTACGAGCAGTACTTC
TRBV5-4,TRBD2,TRBJ2-5,NA,CASKSGAETQYF,TGTGCCAGCAAGAGCGGGGCGGAGACCCAGTACTTC
TRBV6-2/TRBV6-3,TRBD2,TRBJ2-1,NA,CASSRLAGYNEQFF,TGTGCCAGCAGTAGACTAGCGGGTTACAATGAGCAGTTCTTC
TRBV11-2,NA,TRBJ1-1,NA,CASSFVGSRGRMNTEAFF,TGTGCCAGCAGCTTTGTTGGGAGTAGGGGGAGGATGAACACTGAAGCTTTCTTT
TRBV6-5,NA,TRBJ1-4,NA,CASSPREGGNEKLFF,TGTGCCAGCAGCCCCCGAGAGGGTGGGAATGAAAAACTGTTTTTT
TRBV9,NA,TRBJ2-4,NA,CASSVDIRGPPKNIQYF,TGTGCCAGCAGCGTAGATATTCGGGGGCCTCCCAAAAACATTCAGTACTTC
TRBV10-2,NA,TRBJ2-7,NA,CASRAGSYEQYF,TGCGCCAGCAGGGCTGGCTCCTACGAGCAGTACTTC
TRBV5-5,TRBD2,TRBJ2-3,few,CASKVAGRPDTQYF,TGTGCCAGCAAGGTAGCGGGGCGCCCAGATACGCAGTATTTT
TRBV19,TRBD1,TRBJ2-3,NA,CASSIWTGSTDTQYF,TGTGCCAGTAGTATTTGGACAGGGTCAACAGATACGCAGTATTTT
TRBV11-1,NA,TRBJ1-1,NA,CASSHGGGYTEAFF,TGTGCCAGCAGCCATGGTGGGGGGTACACTGAAGCTTTCTTT
TRBV11-2,NA,TRBJ2-5,NA,CASTLTSVQQETQYF,TGTGCCAGCACCCTTACATCAGTACAACAAGAGACCCAGTACTTC
TRBV28,NA,TRBJ1-1,NA,CASSLPWTLNTEAFF,TGTGCCAGCAGTTTACCTTGGACATTGAACACTGAAGCTTTCTTT
TRBV7-9,TRBD1,TRBJ1-6,NA,CASSLTSGTGNSPLHF,TGTGCCAGCAGCTTAACATCCGGGACAGGAAATTCACCCCTCCACTTT
TRBV7-2,NA,TRBJ1-1,once,CASSLGGRPKTEAFF,TGTGCCAGCAGCTTAGGAGGTAGGCCCAAGACTGAAGCTTTCTTT
TRBV18,NA,TRBJ1-4,NA,CAGSRAANEKLFF,TGTGCCGGGTCCCGGGCAGCAAATGAAAAACTGTTTTTT
TRBV6-5,NA,TRBJ2-1,NA,CASSYQAGQFF,TGTGCCAGCAGTTACCAGGCAGGGCAGTTCTTC
TRBV5-6,NA,TRBJ2-7,NA,CASSWNPKGYEQYF,TGTGCCAGCAGCTGGAACCCAAAGGGCTACGAGCAGTACTTC
TRBV24-1,NA,TRBJ1-5,NA,CATQSGAQRNQPQHF,TGTGCCACCCAGTCGGGGGCACAAAGAAACCAGCCCCAGCATTTT
TRBV5-1,TRBD1,TRBJ1-2,NA,CASSGDRGLYGYTF,TGCGCCAGCTCTGGGGACAGGGGGCTCTATGGCTACACCTTC
TRBV12-3/TRBV12-4,NA,TRBJ2-5,NA,CASTAQETQYF,TGTGCCAGCACTGCTCAAGAGACCCAGTACTTC
TRBV10-2,TRBD2,TRBJ2-1,NA,CASRIAGGPGNEQFF,TGCGCCAGCAGGATCGCGGGGGGGCCAGGGAATGAGCAGTTCTTC
TRBV5-8,NA,TRBJ1-1,NA,CASSRTGNTEAFF,TGTGCCAGCAGCCGAACGGGGAACACTGAAGCTTTCTTT
TRBV19,NA,TRBJ1-2,NA,CASSPPHGGAYGYTF,TGTGCCAGTAGTCCTCCGCACGGGGGAGCCTATGGCTACACCTTC
TRBV2,NA,TRBJ1-3,few,CASSVVSPGLGIGNTIYF,TGTGCCAGCAGTGTGGTTTCCCCCGGTCTGGGAATTGGAAACACCATATATTTT
TRBV24-1,NA,TRBJ2-5,NA,CATSDLRGSDSSETQYF,TGTGCCACCAGTGATTTGCGTGGCTCGGACAGCTCAGAGACCCAGTACTTC
TRBV11-1,TRBD1,TRBJ1-6,NA,CASSQGQGDSPLHF,TGTGCCAGCAGCCAGGGACAGGGGGATTCACCCCTCCACTTT
TRBV19,NA,TRBJ1-5,NA,CASSPSTSYSNQPQHF,TGTGCCAGTAGTCCTTCGACGAGCTATAGCAATCAGCCCCAGCATTTT
TRBV24-1,NA,TRBJ1-5,NA,CATSDQGGDQPQHF,TGTGCCACCAGTGATCAAGGGGGGGATCAGCCCCAGCATTTT
TRBV18,NA,TRBJ2-2,NA,CASSGSRAGELFF,TGTGCCAGCTCAGGCTCCAGGGCCGGGGAGCTGTTTTTT
TRBV30,NA,TRBJ1-6,NA,CAWRSFYNSPLHF,TGTGCCTGGAGGTCTTTCTATAATTCACCCCTCCACTTT
TRBV2,NA,TRBJ1-6,few,CASSPDQNENSPLHF,TGTGCCAGCAGCCCCGACCAGAACGAAAATTCACCCCTCCACTTT
TRBV19,NA,TRBJ1-1,NA,CASSITAWVAEAFF,TGTGCCAGTAGTATAACAGCATGGGTTGCTGAAGCTTTCTTT
TRBV9,NA,TRBJ1-1,NA,CASSVELLNTEAFF,TGTGCCAGCAGCGTGGAACTATTGAACACTGAAGCTTTCTTT
TRBV5-1,NA,TRBJ1-3,NA,CASSTGNTIYF,TGCGCCAGCAGCACTGGAAACACCATATATTTT
TRBV12-5,NA,TRBJ1-1,few,CASGPLISPSGEAFF,TGTGCTAGTGGACCCTTAATCAGTCCGAGCGGGGAAGCTTTCTTT
TRBV10-3,NA,TRBJ2-7,once,CAIRDLQSSYEQYF,TGTGCCATCAGGGACCTACAGAGTTCCTACGAGCAGTACTTC
TRBV28,NA,TRBJ1-5,NA,CASSYYRKSNQPQHF,TGTGCCAGCAGTTACTACAGGAAGAGCAATCAGCCCCAGCATTTT
TRBV7-9,NA,TRBJ1-6,NA,CASSSTRGGSPLHF,TGTGCCAGCAGCTCCACCAGGGGTGGCTCACCCCTCCACTTT
TRBV19,TRBD1,TRBJ1-2,NA,CASSIAAGTVPYGYTF,TGTGCCAGTAGTATAGCGGCCGGGACAGTTCCTTATGGCTACACCTTC
TRBV18,TRBD2,TRBJ2-1,NA,CASSPLLAGGDEQFF,TGTGCCAGCTCACCTTTACTAGCGGGGGGGGATGAGCAGTTCTTC
TRBV12-3/TRBV12-4,NA,TRBJ1-1,NA,CASRGTVNTEAFF,TGTGCCAGCAGGGGAACAGTGAACACTGAAGCTTTCTTT
TRBV4-3,TRBD1,TRBJ2-3,NA,CASSQDRAGDTQYF,TGCGCCAGCAGCCAGGACAGGGCCGGAGATACGCAGTATTTT
TRBV7-3,NA,TRBJ1-1,NA,CASSLGPAGGLINTEAFF,TGTGCCAGCAGCTTAGGCCCAGCCGGGGGCCTAATTAACACTGAAGCTTTCTTT
TRBV18,NA,TRBJ2-1,NA,CASSQMGSYNEQFF,TGTGCCAGCTCCCAAATGGGTTCCTACAATGAGCAGTTCTTC
TRBV5-8,NA,TRBJ1-4,NA,CASSFQGSAEKLFF,TGTGCCAGCAGCTTCCAGGGGTCCGCTGAAAAACTGTTTTTT
TRBV4-3,NA,TRBJ1-1,few,CASSQDPSGPNTEAFF,TGCGCCAGCAGCCAAGATCCGTCGGGCCCGAACACTGAAGCTTTCTTT